The clone carrying this T cell receptor (beta chain) was counted ten times or more. The source material, RNA transcripts, was used to amplify TCR beta CDR3 regions. The TCR CDR3 first-round RT-PCR relied on the HTBI primer set. TCRdb re-derived calls from the multiplex PCR reads in MiXCR, one entry per CDR3 protein. Of about 290,000 distinct CDR3 sequences listed, roughly an eighth are singletons. The data belong to a study of T cells in Graves' hyperthyroidism and ophthalmopathy. Deletions cut 6 bases from V and 0 bases from J, with 10 bases between. Germline CDR1 SNHLY, CDR2 FYNNEI. CDR3 length equals 14 residues.

The origin of this receptor is a woman in her forties with Graves' hyperthyroidism. The chain combines TRBV2 with TRBJ2-3; a possible D gene is TRBD2 (6 bases). The specimen sequenced was blood. In DNA form, the CDR3 reads TGTGCCAGCAGGGGGGGTTATAGCACAGATACGCAGTATTTT. As protein: CASRGGYSTDTQYF.